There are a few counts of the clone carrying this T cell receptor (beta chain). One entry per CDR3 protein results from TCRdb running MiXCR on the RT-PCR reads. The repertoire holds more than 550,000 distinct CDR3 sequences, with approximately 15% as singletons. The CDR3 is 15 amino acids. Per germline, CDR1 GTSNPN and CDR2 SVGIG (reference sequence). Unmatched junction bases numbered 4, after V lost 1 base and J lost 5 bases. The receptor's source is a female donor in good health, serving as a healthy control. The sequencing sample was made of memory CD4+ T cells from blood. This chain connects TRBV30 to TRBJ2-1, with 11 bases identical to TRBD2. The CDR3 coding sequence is TGTGCCTGGAGTGGGCTAGCGGGAGGTCACAATGAGCAGTTCTTC. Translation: CAWSGLAGGHNEQFF.